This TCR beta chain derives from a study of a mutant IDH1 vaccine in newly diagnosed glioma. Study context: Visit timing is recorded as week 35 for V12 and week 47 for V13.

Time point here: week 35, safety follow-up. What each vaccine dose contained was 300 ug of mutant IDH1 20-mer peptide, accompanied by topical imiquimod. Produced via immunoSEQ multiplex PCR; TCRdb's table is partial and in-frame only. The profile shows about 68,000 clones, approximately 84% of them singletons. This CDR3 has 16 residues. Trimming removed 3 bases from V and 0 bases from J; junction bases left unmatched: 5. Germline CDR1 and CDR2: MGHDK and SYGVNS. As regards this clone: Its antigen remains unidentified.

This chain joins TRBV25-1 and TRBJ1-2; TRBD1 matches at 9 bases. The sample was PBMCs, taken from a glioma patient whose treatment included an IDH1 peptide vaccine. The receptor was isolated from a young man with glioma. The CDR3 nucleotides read TGTGCCAGCAGTGAGGACAGGGGAGATACTAACTATGGCTACACCTTC. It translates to CASSEDRGDTNYGYTF.